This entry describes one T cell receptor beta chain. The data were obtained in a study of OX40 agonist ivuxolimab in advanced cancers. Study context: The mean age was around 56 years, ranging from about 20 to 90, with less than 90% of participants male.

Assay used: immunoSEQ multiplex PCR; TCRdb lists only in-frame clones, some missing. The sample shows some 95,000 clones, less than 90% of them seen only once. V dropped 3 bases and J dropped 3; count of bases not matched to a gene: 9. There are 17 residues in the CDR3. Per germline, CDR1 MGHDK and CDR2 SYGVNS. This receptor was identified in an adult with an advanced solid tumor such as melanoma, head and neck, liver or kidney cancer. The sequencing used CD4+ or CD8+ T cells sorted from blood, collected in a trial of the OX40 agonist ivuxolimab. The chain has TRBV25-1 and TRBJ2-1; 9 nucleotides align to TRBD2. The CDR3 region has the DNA TGTGCCAGCAGTGACTCGGGCGGGAGGGCCTTCTACAATGAGCAGTTCTTC. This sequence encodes CASSDSGGRAFYNEQFF.